One and the same sample provided the 2 T cell receptor beta chains below, sequenced in a study of shared clonotypes between healthy human individuals. Sequencing used immunoSEQ multiplex PCR; TCRdb keeps in-frame clones, though not all of them. The sample lists 2 million or so clones, 85% to 95% seen once, with 0.13% in the top ten. Input material: naive CD4+ T cells sorted from blood. Subset in this sample: CD45RA+ positively selected. The receptors were gathered from a man aged 18 to 30 in good health.

The chain combines TRBV10-3 with TRBJ2-7; TRBD2 agrees at 7 bases. CDR1 is ENHRY, CDR2 SYGVKD, per germline. With V trimmed by 4 bases and J by 11 bases, 5 bases remained unmatched. The CDR3 consists of 11 residues. In DNA, the CDR3 is TGTGCCATCAGTGGGACTAGTGGGGAGTACTTC. Translation gives CAISGTSGEYF.

The J gene is TRBJ2-3, the V gene TRBV30; 9 nucleotides line up with TRBD1. The CDR3 has 15 residues. Germline V CDR1 and CDR2: GTSNPN, SVGIG (reference sequence). V lost 2 bases, J lost 2 bases, and 5 bases stayed unmatched. The CDR3 is CAWSPGQGPTDTQYF. The CDR3 region has the DNA TGTGCCTGGAGTCCGGGACAGGGACCCACAGATACGCAGTATTTT.